This T cell receptor beta chain comes out of a study of cytomegalovirus exposure and HLA in healthy donors. Study results and caveats: Follow-up analysis found HLA locus-dependent TCR association rates, highest for DRB1 and lowest for HLA-C.

The ends were cut back, 5 bases at V and 1 base at J, with 14 bases in the middle. This CDR3 is 15 amino acids long. Germline CDR1 reads SNHLY; CDR2 reads FYNNEI. Primers for the PCR totalled 60 Vbeta and 13 Jbeta. Sequenced by immunoSEQ multiplex PCR; TCRdb stores in-frame clones only, minus some. This sample carries around 150,000 clones, around four fifths of them seen once, and the ten largest clones take around 1.3%. To note about this clone: Antigen: not known.

This clonotype originated in a woman aged 30 to 39 in good health and CMV-seronegative. The chain uses TRBV2 and TRBJ1-1; D possibly corresponds to TRBD1 (5 bases). The sample taken for sequencing was PBMCs. The CDR3 loop is CASSNQGLGNTEAFF. The CDR3 nucleotides are TGTGCCAGCAGTAACCAGGGCCTCGGGAACACTGAAGCTTTCTTT.